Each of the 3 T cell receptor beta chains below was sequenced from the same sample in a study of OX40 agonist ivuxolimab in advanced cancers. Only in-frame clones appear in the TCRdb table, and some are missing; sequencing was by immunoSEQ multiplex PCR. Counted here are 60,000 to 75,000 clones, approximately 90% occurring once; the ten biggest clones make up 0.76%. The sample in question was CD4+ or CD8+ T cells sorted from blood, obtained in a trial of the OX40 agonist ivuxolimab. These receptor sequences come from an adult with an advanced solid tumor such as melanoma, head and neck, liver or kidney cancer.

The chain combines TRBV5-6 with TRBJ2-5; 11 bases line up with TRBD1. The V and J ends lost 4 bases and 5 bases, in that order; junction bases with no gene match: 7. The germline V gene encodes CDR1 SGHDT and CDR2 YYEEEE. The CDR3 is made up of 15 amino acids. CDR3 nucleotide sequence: TGTGCCAGCAGCCGCCGGACAGGGGGCCGGGAGACCCAGTACTTC. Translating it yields CASSRRTGGRETQYF.

The CDR3 DNA is TGTGCCAGCGGGGGATCTGCTTCCTTCAATTCACCCCTCCACTTT. It is translated as CASGGSASFNSPLHF. The chain links TRBV5-6 to TRBJ1-6; maybe TRBD1 (5 bases). The CDR3 is 15 amino acids. V was pared by 7 bases and J by 7 bases, with 18 bases between. The germline V gene has CDR1 SGHDT and CDR2 YYEEEE.

This CDR3 is CASSYGTVYGYTF. The CDR3 coding sequence is TGTGCCAGCAGTTACGGGACGGTATATGGCTACACCTTC. This chain uses TRBV6-5 with TRBJ1-2; TRBD1 might be the D (5 bases). The CDR3 covers 13 residues. Trimming took 2 bases from V and 5 from J, leaving 9 bases between them. The germline V gene has CDR1 MNHEY and CDR2 SVGAGI.